The 8 T cell receptor beta chains listed next were all sequenced from one sample in a study of blood T cell repertoires in COVID-19. The assay was immunoSEQ multiplex PCR, and TCRdb's table has in-frame clones only and misses some. The data contain some 200,000 clones, roughly 94% of them singletons. The sequenced sample consisted of peripheral blood. The origin of the receptors is a man aged 25 to 40 with acute or convalescent COVID-19.

This clone was detected once. V usage is TRBV5-1 and J usage is TRBJ2-7; 9 nucleotides line up with TRBD1. The CDR3 sequence is 16 residues long. With 3 bases clipped from V and 1 base from J, the junction kept 8 bases outside the gene matches. Looked up from germline, CDR1 is SGHRS and CDR2 is YFSETQ. The CDR3 loop is CASSSGQGIESYEQYF. The CDR3 nucleotides are TGCGCCAGCAGCTCGGGACAGGGAATAGAGTCCTACGAGCAGTACTTC.

The J gene is TRBJ1-1, the V gene TRBV5-1, with D perhaps matching TRBD1 (6 bases). The CDR3 is 16 amino acids. Trimming took 4 bases from V and 2 from J, leaving 18 bases between them. Germline V CDR1 and CDR2: SGHRS, YFSETQ. Here the CDR3 reads CASSPNGDRTNTEAFF. In DNA, the CDR3 is TGCGCCAGCAGCCCAAACGGAGACAGGACCAACACTGAAGCTTTCTTT.

To note about this clone: The DNA is left out, because the CDR3 cannot be placed on it with certainty; the CDR3 is given as TCRdb lists it. This sequence joins TRBV12-3 or TRBV12-4 and TRBJ1-2; the table's D gene call, TRBD1, was not cross checked with the DNA. Counting both end residues, the CDR3 totals 12 amino acids. The CDR3 loop is CASSFGQGICVF.

The chain combines TRBV18 with TRBJ1-1, with D maybe TRBD1 (5 bases). The CDR3 runs to 14 residues. V lost 6 bases and J lost 12, with 23 bases in between. Germline CDR1 is KGHSH and CDR2 is LQKENI. CDR3 nucleotide sequence: TGTGCCAGCTCCCCTAGGGACTACAGGAACGGGACTTTCTTT. This translates into CASSPRDYRNGTFF.

This rearrangement joins TRBV19 to TRBJ2-1; D call uncertain. This CDR3 is 14 amino acids long. With 5 bases removed from V and 4 bases from J, the gap between germline ends came to 12 bases. Germline V CDR1 and CDR2: LNHDA, SQIVND (reference sequence). CDR3 coding DNA: TGTGCCAGTAGTCCCCTCGACTTGTACAATGAGCAGTTCTTC. This translates into CASSPLDLYNEQFF.

J is TRBJ2-5 and V is TRBV19, with D maybe TRBD1 (5 bases). The ends were cut back, 1 base at V and 4 bases at J, with 10 bases in the middle. Germline lookup yields CDR1 LNHDA and CDR2 SQIVND (reference sequence). The CDR3 has 14 residues. The CDR3 DNA sequence: TGTGCCAGTAGTATAGTACCAGGGCGAGAGACCCAGTACTTC. This translates into CASSIVPGRETQYF. Looking up the rest from reference TRBV19 and TRBJ2-5 gives the full variable domain: DGGITQSPKYLFRKEGQNVTLSCEQNLNHDAMYWYRQDPGQGLRLIYYSQIVNDFQKGDIAEGYSVSREKKESFPLTVTSAQKNPTAFYLCASSIVPGRETQYFGPGTRLLVL.

The chain has TRBV5-1 and TRBJ2-5, with D perhaps matching TRBD2 (6 bases). Germline assignment: CDR1 SGHRS and CDR2 YFSETQ. The germline V and J ends were trimmed by 2 bases and 2 bases, with 13 bases remaining between them. There are 15 residues in the CDR3. CDR3: CASSLLTGLQETQYF. The CDR3 DNA reads as TGCGCCAGCAGCTTATTGACGGGACTTCAAGAGACCCAGTACTTC. Complete variable domain (other parts from reference TRBV5-1 and TRBJ2-5): KAGVTQTPRYLIKTRGQQVTLSCSPISGHRSVSWYQQTPGQGLQFLFEYFSETQRNKGNFPGRFSGRQFSNSRSEMNVSTLELGDSALYLCASSLLTGLQETQYFGPGTRLLVL.

V gene TRBV5-4 combines with J gene TRBJ1-4; a weak D match, TRBD1 (5 bases). This CDR3 has 14 residues. From germline, CDR1 is SGHNT and CDR2 YYREEE (reference sequence). Trimming took 0 bases from V and 8 from J, leaving 11 bases between them. The CDR3 nucleotides are TGTGCCAGCAGCTTGGAAGGGGTCTCCGAAAAACTGTTTTTT. This translates into CASSLEGVSEKLFF.